This T cell receptor beta chain was identified during a study of CD8 T cells in Susac syndrome. Random-hexamer reverse transcription was applied to roughly 0.45 to 1 ug RNA. TCRdb processed the immunoSEQ multiplex PCR reads anew with MiXCR; each CDR3 protein has one entry. The sample consists of about 85,000 distinct CDR3 sequences, approximately 95% of them appearing once. Germline CDR1 is MNHEY and CDR2 is SMNVEV (reference sequence). The CDR3 extends over 18 amino acids. The junction had 13 bases not matched to a gene; V was cut back by 1 base and J by 4 bases. The V gene is TRBV27, the J gene TRBJ2-7, with 10 nucleotides matching TRBD1. This receptor was taken from a human donor with Susac syndrome. Sequenced: CD8+ T cells from PBMCs. DNA for the CDR3: TGTGCCAGCAGTTTATTCGGGTCGGGGACAGGGGCAACGTACGAGCAGTACTTC. As protein: CASSLFGSGTGATYEQYF.